Listed below are T cell receptor beta chains from one sample, sequenced in a study of OX40 agonist ivuxolimab in advanced cancers. Repertoires were generated with immunoSEQ multiplex PCR, while TCRdb's copy carries only in-frame clones and drops some. The sample records approximately 76,000 clones, approximately 93% being singletons. The starting material was CD4+ or CD8+ T cells sorted from blood, obtained in a trial of the OX40 agonist ivuxolimab. These receptors were collected from an adult with an advanced solid tumor such as melanoma, head and neck, liver or kidney cancer. Each CDR3 is given with its conserved first and last residue. The D gene is left open where the match is weak. The size entry is marked missing in some rows and otherwise reads once, few, many or a size class.

d_call: NA; clone_size: NA; j_call: TRBJ2-7; v_call: TRBV4-1; cdr3_aa: CASSQDRSGTYSYEQYF; cdr3_nt: TGCGCCAGCAGCCAAGATCGCTCGGGGACATACTCCTACGAGCAGTACTTC
d_call: NA; clone_size: once; j_call: TRBJ2-1; v_call: TRBV27; cdr3_aa: CASSLGGGGEQFF; cdr3_nt: TGTGCCAGCAGTTTAGGGGGCGGGGGTGAGCAGTTCTTC
d_call: NA; clone_size: NA; j_call: TRBJ1-5; v_call: TRBV19; cdr3_aa: CASARTDHSNQPQHF; cdr3_nt: TGTGCCAGCGCCAGGACGGACCATAGCAATCAGCCCCAGCATTTT
d_call: TRBD1; clone_size: NA; j_call: TRBJ2-7; v_call: TRBV9; cdr3_aa: CASSAGQGPYEQYF; cdr3_nt: TGTGCCAGCAGCGCCGGACAGGGGCCCTACGAGCAGTACTTC
d_call: NA; clone_size: NA; j_call: TRBJ2-7; v_call: TRBV5-1; cdr3_aa: CASSQDLGTNYEQYF; cdr3_nt: TGCGCCAGCAGCCAAGATCTGGGGACAAACTACGAGCAGTACTTC
d_call: NA; clone_size: NA; j_call: TRBJ2-3; v_call: TRBV5-3; cdr3_aa: CASLGVGDTQYF; cdr3_nt: TGTGCCAGCCTGGGGGTTGGAGATACGCAGTATTTT
d_call: NA; clone_size: NA; j_call: TRBJ2-7; v_call: TRBV19; cdr3_aa: CASLDSFNEQYF; cdr3_nt: TGTGCCAGCCTCGACAGTTTTAACGAGCAGTACTTC
d_call: NA; clone_size: NA; j_call: TRBJ2-2; v_call: TRBV6-6; cdr3_aa: CASSYHLRTGELFF; cdr3_nt: TGTGCCAGCAGTTACCATCTCAGGACCGGGGAGCTGTTTTTT
d_call: NA; clone_size: NA; j_call: TRBJ2-7; v_call: TRBV9; cdr3_aa: CASSADGGYEQYF; cdr3_nt: TGTGCCAGCAGCGCGGACGGCGGCTACGAGCAGTACTTC
d_call: TRBD1; clone_size: few; j_call: TRBJ1-1; v_call: TRBV7-9; cdr3_aa: CASSLSDGQAPEAFF; cdr3_nt: TGTGCCAGCAGCTTATCCGATGGACAGGCCCCTGAAGCTTTCTTT
d_call: NA; clone_size: NA; j_call: TRBJ2-3; v_call: TRBV5-1; cdr3_aa: CASSLEVGADTQYF; cdr3_nt: TGCGCCAGCAGCTTGGAGGTGGGCGCTGATACGCAGTATTTT
d_call: NA; clone_size: once; j_call: TRBJ1-1; v_call: TRBV27; cdr3_aa: CASSISNRAEAFF; cdr3_nt: TGTGCCAGCAGTATCAGCAACAGGGCTGAAGCTTTCTTT
d_call: NA; clone_size: NA; j_call: TRBJ2-2; v_call: TRBV21-1; cdr3_aa: CASSKFPGYTGELFF; cdr3_nt: TGTGCCAGCAGCAAATTTCCCGGCTACACCGGGGAGCTGTTTTTT
d_call: NA; clone_size: NA; j_call: TRBJ2-1; v_call: TRBV12-5; cdr3_aa: CASGPDRVEQFF; cdr3_nt: TGTGCTAGTGGCCCGGACCGAGTGGAGCAGTTCTTC
d_call: NA; clone_size: NA; j_call: TRBJ1-2; v_call: TRBV27; cdr3_aa: CASSFGGAYYGYTF; cdr3_nt: TGTGCCAGCAGTTTCGGGGGGGCCTACTATGGCTACACCTTC
d_call: TRBD1; clone_size: NA; j_call: TRBJ2-5; v_call: TRBV19; cdr3_aa: CASSRLQGATETQYF; cdr3_nt: TGTGCCAGTAGTAGATTACAGGGGGCAACGGAGACCCAGTACTTC
d_call: NA; clone_size: NA; j_call: TRBJ1-1; v_call: TRBV13; cdr3_aa: CASSFNDWPEAFF; cdr3_nt: TGTGCCAGCAGCTTTAATGATTGGCCTGAAGCTTTCTTT
d_call: TRBD1; clone_size: NA; j_call: TRBJ2-3; v_call: TRBV27; cdr3_aa: CASSLILDRPSTDTQYF; cdr3_nt: TGTGCCAGCAGTTTAATTCTGGACAGGCCTAGCACAGATACGCAGTATTTT
d_call: NA; clone_size: NA; j_call: TRBJ1-3; v_call: TRBV7-9; cdr3_aa: CASSSLGIYF; cdr3_nt: TGTGCCAGCAGCTCTCTTGGCATATATTTT
d_call: TRBD1; clone_size: NA; j_call: TRBJ1-2; v_call: TRBV5-6; cdr3_aa: CASSLQGAGYGYTF; cdr3_nt: TGTGCCAGCAGCCTACAGGGGGCGGGATATGGCTACACCTTC
d_call: NA; clone_size: NA; j_call: TRBJ1-2; v_call: TRBV29-1; cdr3_aa: CSVEPRGGRAYGYTF; cdr3_nt: TGCAGCGTTGAACCCCGGGGGGGCCGGGCCTATGGCTACACCTTC
d_call: TRBD1; clone_size: NA; j_call: TRBJ1-1; v_call: TRBV27; cdr3_aa: CASSIRTGLNTEAFF; cdr3_nt: TGTGCCAGCAGTATACGGACAGGGCTGAACACTGAAGCTTTCTTT
d_call: NA; clone_size: NA; j_call: TRBJ2-3; v_call: TRBV13; cdr3_aa: CASSPFPLRESGTDTQYF; cdr3_nt: TGTGCCAGCAGCCCCTTTCCCCTCCGGGAGTCAGGGACAGATACGCAGTATTTT
d_call: TRBD2; clone_size: NA; j_call: TRBJ2-1; v_call: TRBV28; cdr3_aa: CASSPSQGGRSIYEQFF; cdr3_nt: TGTGCCAGCAGTCCTTCCCAGGGAGGGCGGTCAATCTATGAGCAGTTCTTC
d_call: TRBD1; clone_size: NA; j_call: TRBJ2-3; v_call: TRBV2; cdr3_aa: CARDGQGASASTDTQYF; cdr3_nt: TGTGCCAGAGACGGACAGGGGGCTTCTGCTAGCACAGATACGCAGTATTTT
d_call: TRBD2; clone_size: NA; j_call: TRBJ2-1; v_call: TRBV5-6; cdr3_aa: CASSPGLAANNEQFF; cdr3_nt: TGTGCCAGCAGCCCCGGACTAGCGGCGAACAATGAGCAGTTCTTC
d_call: NA; clone_size: NA; j_call: TRBJ1-2; v_call: TRBV9; cdr3_aa: CASSGNTGMANYGYTF; cdr3_nt: TGTGCCAGCAGCGGGAATACAGGGATGGCTAACTATGGCTACACCTTC
d_call: TRBD2; clone_size: NA; j_call: TRBJ2-3; v_call: TRBV28; cdr3_aa: CATNGASGGTDTQYF; cdr3_nt: TGTGCCACAAACGGGGCTAGCGGGGGCACAGATACGCAGTATTTT
d_call: TRBD1; clone_size: NA; j_call: TRBJ2-1; v_call: TRBV7-9; cdr3_aa: CASSWTGRSVPYNEQFF; cdr3_nt: TGTGCCAGCAGCTGGACAGGGAGGAGCGTCCCCTACAATGAGCAGTTCTTC
d_call: TRBD1; clone_size: NA; j_call: TRBJ2-2; v_call: TRBV4-3; cdr3_aa: CASSQGQGAPSGELFF; cdr3_nt: TGCGCCAGCAGCCAAGGCCAGGGGGCCCCTTCCGGGGAGCTGTTTTTT
d_call: NA; clone_size: NA; j_call: TRBJ2-7; v_call: TRBV6-5; cdr3_aa: CASSYPGGLNYEQYF; cdr3_nt: TGTGCCAGCAGCTACCCCGGGGGACTTAACTACGAGCAGTACTTC
d_call: TRBD2; clone_size: NA; j_call: TRBJ2-7; v_call: TRBV4-1; cdr3_aa: CASSQEPSSGSDEQYF; cdr3_nt: TGCGCCAGCAGCCAAGAGCCGTCTAGCGGGAGCGACGAGCAGTACTTC
d_call: NA; clone_size: NA; j_call: TRBJ2-7; v_call: TRBV7-6; cdr3_aa: CASSLAWAGSGNEQYF; cdr3_nt: TGTGCCAGCAGCTTAGCGTGGGCGGGATCAGGGAACGAGCAGTACTTC
d_call: TRBD1; clone_size: NA; j_call: TRBJ2-7; v_call: TRBV9; cdr3_aa: CASSALTGGWYEQYF; cdr3_nt: TGTGCCAGCAGCGCTTTGACAGGGGGGTGGTACGAGCAGTACTTC
d_call: TRBD2; clone_size: NA; j_call: TRBJ2-7; v_call: TRBV4-3; cdr3_aa: CASSQGSSGNYEQYF; cdr3_nt: TGCGCCAGCAGCCAAGGGTCTAGCGGGAACTACGAGCAGTACTTC
d_call: TRBD1; clone_size: NA; j_call: TRBJ2-7; v_call: TRBV6-6; cdr3_aa: CASSYSTGDYEQYF; cdr3_nt: TGTGCCAGCAGTTACTCGACAGGGGACTACGAGCAGTACTTC
d_call: NA; clone_size: NA; j_call: TRBJ2-3; v_call: TRBV9; cdr3_aa: CASSVEGRAPDTQYF; cdr3_nt: TGTGCCAGCAGCGTAGAGGGCAGGGCCCCAGATACGCAGTATTTT